Given below is one T cell receptor (beta chain) in context. Antigen unknown. This sample is part of a study of shared clonotypes between healthy human individuals. The overall study: The study used three CD4 naive, three CD4 memory, two CD8 naive and one CD8 memory plate per donor.

Data came from immunoSEQ multiplex PCR; TCRdb stores just in-frame clones and leaves some out. The sample lists around 2.3 million clones, 95% occurring once. Findings and caveats of the study: Read depth was anticipated to influence clonotype sharing among donors. Having only a few donors restricted how much genetic and exposure-history diversity was captured. Sampling was confined to blood; repertoires within tissues likely differ.

The clonotype comes from a man aged 18 to 29 in good health. What was sequenced was naive CD4+ T cells sorted from blood. Subset indicated: CD45RA+ positively selected.

The CDR3 region has the DNA TGTGCCAGCAGTGATAGTAGGAGGGGTGAGGGCCGGCAGCCCCAGCATTTT. It specifies CASSDSRRGEGRQPQHF. The V call is TRBV6-1, the J call TRBJ1-5; tentative D call: TRBD1 (5 bases). Per germline, CDR1 MNHNS and CDR2 SASEGT. The V and J ends lost 3 bases and 7 bases respectively, with 22 bases between them. The CDR3 loop spans 17 amino acids.